The clone carrying this T cell receptor (beta chain) is a singleton in its sample. Trimming cost V 6 bases and J 11 bases, with 19 bases left between them. Germline values: CDR1 LNHDA, CDR2 SQIVND (reference sequence). CDR3 length equals 13 residues. The record originates from a study of T cell responses to AZD1222 COVID-19 vaccine. Libraries were prepared by immunoSEQ multiplex PCR; TCRdb keeps only in-frame clonotypes and omits some of them. The profile shows roughly 140,000 clones, approximately 90% of them singletons. The source material was peripheral blood, sampled on day 0 of AZD1222 vaccination. The sequence was obtained from an adult in good health. The chain is built from TRBV19 and TRBJ1-2; a possible D gene is TRBD1 (6 bases). CDR3 sequence: CASRPDSPSGYTF. DNA of the CDR3: TGTGCCAGTAGGCCGGACAGCCCCTCTGGGTACACCTTC.